The 26 T cell receptor beta chains reported below all come from one sample, sequenced in a study of blood T cell repertoires in COVID-19. Sequencing was performed with immunoSEQ multiplex PCR; in TCRdb, only in-frame clones are kept and a portion is missing. This sample has 100,000 to 130,000 clones, with roughly 85% found just once. The material sequenced was peripheral blood. These receptor sequences come from a human donor in a cohort sampled during active COVID-19.

V is TRBV10-3 and J is TRBJ2-5; TRBD2 aligns across 7 bases. The CDR3 contains 14 residues. With V trimmed by 3 bases and J by 3 bases, 4 bases remained unmatched. The germline V gene encodes CDR1 ENHRY and CDR2 SYGVKD. CDR3 amino acids: CAISEGEGEETQYF. Here the CDR3 DNA reads TGTGCCATCAGTGAAGGGGAGGGTGAAGAGACCCAGTACTTC.

The CDR3 spells CASSLAPGGSSTDTQYF. CDR3 DNA sequence: TGTGCCAGTAGTCTGGCTCCCGGGGGATCTAGCACAGATACGCAGTATTTT. The chain links TRBV19 to TRBJ2-3; perhaps TRBD2 as D (6 bases). The germline V gene has CDR1 LNHDA and CDR2 SQIVND (reference sequence). Trimming took 5 bases from V and 0 from J, leaving 18 bases between them. The CDR3 spans 17 residues.

The chain combines TRBV19 with TRBJ1-6; D is perhaps TRBD1 (5 bases). Trimming left V 4 bases short and J 8 bases short, with 15 bases between. This CDR3 has 15 residues. The germline gives CDR1 LNHDA, CDR2 SQIVND (reference sequence). CDR3 in amino acids: CASSNGREGYSPLHF. In DNA, the CDR3 is TGTGCCAGTAGTAACGGCAGGGAGGGATATTCACCCCTCCACTTT.

The rearrangement joins TRBV19 to TRBJ2-5, with D perhaps matching TRBD1 (6 bases). The CDR3 runs to 13 residues. Trimming shortened V by 5 bases and J by 4 bases, and 11 bases separated the two germline ends. Germline CDR1 LNHDA, CDR2 SQIVND (reference sequence). The CDR3 coding sequence is TGTGCCAGTAGTCTGGGGGCGAGAGAGACCCAGTACTTC. Its translation is CASSLGARETQYF.

The rearrangement uses TRBV5-4 and TRBJ1-3; D not certain. CDR1 is SGHNT, CDR2 YYREEE, per germline (reference sequence). The CDR3 extends over 15 amino acids. The ends were cut back, 2 bases at V and 4 bases at J, with 13 bases in the middle. The DNA of the CDR3 is TGTGCCAGCAGCTTCGGCGGCCCCATGGGAAACACCATATATTTT. This translates into CASSFGGPMGNTIYF.

The V call is TRBV7-8, the J call TRBJ1-3; no clear D. Between the trimmed V and J ends, which lost 0 bases and 0 bases, there was a span of 6 bases. The CDR3 runs to 15 residues. Germline lookup yields CDR1 SGHVS and CDR2 FQNEAQ. Written as DNA, the CDR3 is TGTGCCAGCAGCTTAGCGGGGAGCTCTGGAAACACCATATATTTT. Translated: CASSLAGSSGNTIYF.

This clone was counted only a few times. This rearrangement joins TRBV12-5 to TRBJ1-3; D is possibly TRBD1 (5 bases). Germline CDR1 LGHNT, CDR2 FRNRAP. V lost 0 bases and J 0 bases, leaving 12 bases between the germline ends. This CDR3 is built from 17 residues. The CDR3: CASGLVLTGDSGNTIYF. CDR3 in DNA: TGTGCTAGTGGTTTGGTACTGACGGGGGACTCTGGAAACACCATATATTTT. Together with reference TRBV12-5 and TRBJ1-3, the CDR3 gives the full variable domain: DARVTQTPRHKVTEMGQEVTMRCQPILGHNTVFWYRQTMMQGLELLAYFRNRAPLDDSGMPKDRFSAEMPDATLATLKIQPSEPRDSAVYFCASGLVLTGDSGNTIYFGEGSWLTVV.

The V call is TRBV11-2, the J call TRBJ2-1; 7 bases line up with TRBD2. Germline V gene data show CDR1 as SGHAT and CDR2 as FQNNGV. V shed 2 bases, J shed 3 bases, and the junction held 10 bases outside the gene matches. The CDR3 has 17 amino acids. The CDR3 region has the DNA TGTGCCAGCAGCTTAACGGCGCCCGGGACTAACTACAATGAGCAGTTCTTC. Translation: CASSLTAPGTNYNEQFF.

This clone was counted a single time. The CDR3 spells CASSGEGVRAAFF. Written as DNA, the CDR3 is TGTGCCAGCAGTGGTGAGGGAGTGAGGGCAGCTTTCTTT. The V gene is TRBV2, the J gene TRBJ1-1, with unresolved D. CDR3 size: 13 residues. Germline values: CDR1 SNHLY, CDR2 FYNNEI. Trimming cost V 4 bases and J 10 bases, with 16 bases left between them.

The V and J genes are TRBV19 and TRBJ1-3; D is unclear. The CDR3 sequence is 16 residues long. Between the trimmed V and J ends, which lost 4 bases and 0 bases, there was a span of 13 bases. Germline V gene data show CDR1 as LNHDA and CDR2 as SQIVND (reference sequence). This CDR3 is CASSNMWSVSGNTIYF. In DNA, the CDR3 is TGTGCCAGTAGTAATATGTGGAGCGTCTCTGGAAACACCATATATTTT.

The J gene is TRBJ2-3, the V gene TRBV7-2, with D perhaps matching TRBD2 (6 bases). With 1 base removed from V and 2 bases from J, the gap between germline ends came to 19 bases. This CDR3 spans 18 amino acids. Germline V gives CDR1 SGHTA, CDR2 FQGNSA. As DNA, the CDR3 is TGTGCCAGCAGCTTAGGGCCCGGGAGAGGGGCCTTCACAGATACGCAGTATTTT. Amino acid sequence: CASSLGPGRGAFTDTQYF.

This clone was counted a few times. The V gene is TRBV4-1, the J gene TRBJ2-1; 8 positions agree with TRBD1. Germline V gives CDR1 MGHRA, CDR2 YSYEKL. This CDR3 spans 17 amino acids. V shed 1 base and J 2 bases; nucleotides not matched to a gene: 7. CDR3 bases: TGCGCCAGCAGCCAAGGGACAGGGAAAGGCCCCTACAATGAGCAGTTCTTC. Translation: CASSQGTGKGPYNEQFF.

The chain uses TRBV6-5 and TRBJ1-2, with TRBD1 as a possible D gene (5 bases). Trimming left V 2 bases short and J 3 bases short, with 13 bases between. Germline lookup yields CDR1 MNHEY and CDR2 SVGAGI. CDR3 length: 15 residues. Here the CDR3 DNA reads TGTGCCAGCAGTTACGCGACCGACAGAGACTATGGCTACACCTTC. Protein product: CASSYATDRDYGYTF.

This chain links TRBV5-1 with TRBJ2-5; D is ambiguous. Germline V gene data show CDR1 as SGHRS and CDR2 as YFSETQ. Trimming removed 2 bases at V and 5 bases at J, with 19 bases between. The CDR3 has 16 amino acids. The CDR3 sequence is CASSLRYEALRETQYF. In DNA form, the CDR3 reads TGCGCCAGCAGCTTAAGGTATGAGGCTCTCCGGGAGACCCAGTACTTC.

The chain combines TRBV7-3 with TRBJ1-3, with D perhaps matching TRBD1 (6 bases). V lost 8 bases to trimming and J lost 2 bases, with 13 bases between them. This CDR3 has 14 amino acids. Germline V CDR1 and CDR2: SGHTA, FQGTGA. Here the CDR3 DNA reads TGTGCCAGCTATGGGACACCGACTGGAAACACCATATATTTT. This gives the protein CASYGTPTGNTIYF.

The V gene is TRBV19, the J gene TRBJ2-1; TRBD2 aligns across 9 bases. Trimming cost V 6 bases and J 2 bases; bases outside gene matches: 5. This CDR3 has 15 residues. Germline-derived CDR1 and CDR2 are LNHDA and SQIVND (reference sequence). CDR3 loop: CASRLTSGPYNEQFF. DNA for the CDR3: TGTGCCAGTAGACTGACTAGCGGCCCCTACAATGAGCAGTTCTTC.

The V and J genes are TRBV5-6 and TRBJ1-2; D gene uncertain. This CDR3 has 15 amino acids. Trimming took 4 bases from V and 2 from J, leaving 15 bases between them. Looked up from germline, CDR1 is SGHDT and CDR2 is YYEEEE. The CDR3 DNA reads as TGTGCCAGCAGCCCCTACACCCCGGGGAACTATGGCTACACCTTC. Protein sequence: CASSPYTPGNYGYTF.

The V gene is TRBV24-1, the J gene TRBJ2-3, with a weak D call TRBD2 (5 bases). Trimming took 1 base from V and 4 from J, leaving 14 bases between them. The CDR3 runs to 16 residues. Germline V lookup: CDR1 KGHDR, CDR2 SFDVKD. CDR3 DNA sequence: TGTGCCACCAGTGATTTTCGGGGTTTGGAGGCAGATACGCAGTATTTT. This codes for CATSDFRGLEADTQYF.

The genes are TRBV7-9 and TRBJ2-7; the D gene is possibly TRBD1 (6 bases). Germline V gene data show CDR1 as SEHNR and CDR2 as FQNEAQ (reference sequence). The CDR3 is 13 residues long. V gave up 4 bases and J gave up 3 bases, with 10 bases separating them. DNA of the CDR3: TGTGCCAGCAGCTCAACAGGGCTCTACGAGCAGTACTTC. Its protein is CASSSTGLYEQYF.

The V call is TRBV6-6, the J call TRBJ2-2, with a weak D call TRBD1 (6 bases). Germline V gene lookup returns CDR1 MNHNY and CDR2 SVGAGI (reference sequence). The CDR3 consists of 14 residues. Deletions cut 6 bases from V and 1 base from J, with 9 bases between. The CDR3 loop is CASSRGQNTGELFF. The CDR3 bases are TGTGCCAGCAGCCGGGGACAGAACACCGGGGAGCTGTTTTTT.

The chain carries TRBV18 and TRBJ1-5; 8 positions agree with TRBD1. Germline V gives CDR1 KGHSH, CDR2 LQKENI. J was trimmed by 9 bases and V by 3 bases; bases with no gene match: 7. This CDR3 has 14 amino acids. The CDR3 DNA sequence: TGTGCCAGCTCACCGAGGCAGGGGGCGATGCCCCAGCATTTT. Translating gives CASSPRQGAMPQHF.

The V and J genes are TRBV25-1 and TRBJ1-2, with D perhaps TRBD1 (5 bases). This CDR3 has 16 amino acids. V was pared by 1 base and J by 2 bases, with 14 bases between. CDR1 is MGHDK and CDR2 is SYGVNS in the germline V gene. The chain's CDR3 is CASSEWGGKVNYGYTF. The CDR3 nucleotides are TGTGCCAGCAGTGAATGGGGGGGGAAGGTGAACTATGGCTACACCTTC.

The V and J genes are TRBV2 and TRBJ2-1; 10 positions agree with TRBD2. Germline CDR1 SNHLY, CDR2 FYNNEI. V lost 3 bases to trimming and J lost 4 bases; unmatched junction nucleotides: 9. The length of the CDR3 is 17 residues. CDR3 region: CASSDSSGGRAYNEQFF. CDR3 sequence (DNA): TGTGCCAGCAGTGATTCTAGCGGGGGCAGGGCTTACAATGAGCAGTTCTTC.

The chain has TRBV2 and TRBJ1-6; 7 bases are a match to TRBD1. CDR1 SNHLY and CDR2 FYNNEI come from the germline V gene. After removal of 6 bases from V and 3 bases from J, the junction contained 2 bases not matched to a gene. The CDR3 covers 14 residues. The CDR3 sequence: CASSGQVYNSPLHF. The CDR3 bases are TGTGCCAGCAGCGGACAGGTCTATAATTCACCCCTCCACTTT. Full variable domain (missing parts from reference TRBV2 and TRBJ1-6): EPEVTQTPSHQVTQMGQEVILRCVPISNHLYFYWYRQILGQKVEFLVSFYNNEISEKSEIFDDQFSVERPDGSNFTLKIRSTKLEDSAMYFCASSGQVYNSPLHFGNGTRLTVT.

The gene calls are TRBV7-9 and TRBJ1-1; 7 positions agree with TRBD1. The CDR3 covers 17 residues. In germline, CDR1 is SEHNR, CDR2 FQNEAQ (reference sequence). V was pared by 3 bases and J by 4 bases, with 14 bases of the junction left unmatched. CDR3 sequence reads: CASSLGGSAGGRTEAFF. The CDR3 bases are TGTGCCAGCAGCTTGGGTGGGTCGGCAGGGGGTCGCACTGAAGCTTTCTTT.

In nucleotides, the CDR3 is TGTGCCAGCAGGAGGGAGAATGAGCAGTTCTTC. The encoded protein is CASRRENEQFF. V and J are TRBV2 and TRBJ2-1; possible D gene TRBD2, 5 bases. Trimming cost V 6 bases and J 7 bases, with 7 bases left between them. The CDR3 totals 11 residues. Per germline, CDR1 SNHLY and CDR2 FYNNEI.